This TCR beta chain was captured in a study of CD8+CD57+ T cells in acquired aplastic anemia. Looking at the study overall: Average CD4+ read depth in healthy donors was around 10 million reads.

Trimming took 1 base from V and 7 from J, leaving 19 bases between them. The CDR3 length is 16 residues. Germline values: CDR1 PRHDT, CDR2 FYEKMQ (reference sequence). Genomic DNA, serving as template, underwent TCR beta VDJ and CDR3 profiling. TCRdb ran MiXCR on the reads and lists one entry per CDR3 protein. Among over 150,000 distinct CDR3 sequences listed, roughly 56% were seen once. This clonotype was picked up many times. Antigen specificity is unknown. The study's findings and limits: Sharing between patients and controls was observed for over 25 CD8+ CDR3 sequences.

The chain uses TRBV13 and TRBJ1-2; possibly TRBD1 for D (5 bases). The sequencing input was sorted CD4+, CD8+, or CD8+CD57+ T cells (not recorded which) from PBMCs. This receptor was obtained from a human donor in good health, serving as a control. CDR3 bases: TGTGCCAGCAGCTTAGTGCCCCAGGGAGGCCGGGGTGGCTACACCTTC. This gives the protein CASSLVPQGGRGGYTF.